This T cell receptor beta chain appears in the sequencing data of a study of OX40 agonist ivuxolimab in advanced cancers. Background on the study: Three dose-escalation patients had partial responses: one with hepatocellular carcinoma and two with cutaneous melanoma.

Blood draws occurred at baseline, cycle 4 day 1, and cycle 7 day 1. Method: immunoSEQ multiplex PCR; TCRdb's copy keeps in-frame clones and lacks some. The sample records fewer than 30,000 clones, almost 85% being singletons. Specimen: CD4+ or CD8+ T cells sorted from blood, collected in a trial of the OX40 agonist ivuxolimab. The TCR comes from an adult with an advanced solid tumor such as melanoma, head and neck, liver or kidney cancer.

This chain's CDR3 is CASSLGTGLDTQYF. The CDR3 DNA follows: TGTGCCAGCAGCTTAGGGACAGGGCTGGATACGCAGTATTTT. The chain recombines TRBV7-7 with TRBJ2-3, with 8 bases aligning to TRBD1. V dropped 1 base and J dropped 6; count of bases not matched to a gene: 3. The CDR3 totals 14 residues. Germline V gene data show CDR1 as SSHAT and CDR2 as FNYEAQ (reference sequence).